A single sample is the source of the 20 T cell receptor beta chains below, sequenced in a study of cytomegalovirus exposure and HLA in healthy donors (dated by TCRdb to the late 2010s). The library was produced with the immunoSEQ multiplex PCR assay. For the multiplex PCR, a mixture combining 60 forward primers for TCR Vbeta segments and 13 reverse primers for TCR Jbeta segments was used. The clones in this table, taken by TCRdb from immuneACCESS, are in-frame only. Not every clone is retained; where verified, under half of the shortfall comes from an unresolved V gene, and the cause of the rest is unknown. The sample has some 200,000 clones on record, around nine tenths of them singletons. The top ten clonotypes cover over 0.95% of the sample. Sequencing was performed on PBMCs. The receptors here all came from a woman aged 18-29 years in good health and CMV-seronegative.

This clone was picked up one time. CDR3: CASSSGRAADTQYF. In nucleotides, the CDR3 is TGTGCCAGCAGCAGCGGGAGGGCCGCAGATACGCAGTATTTT. This rearrangement joins TRBV7-3 to TRBJ2-3, with TRBD2 identical over 10 bases. J lost 4 bases, V lost 5 bases, and 3 bases had no gene match. The germline V gene encodes CDR1 SGHTA and CDR2 FQGTGA. This CDR3 spans 14 amino acids.

V usage is TRBV23-1 and J usage is TRBJ1-5, with TRBD1 matching 9 bases. TRBV23-1 is treated as an ORF (open reading frame) with a function not yet certain. The CDR3 runs to 19 residues. J was trimmed by 0 bases and V by 4 bases; bases with no gene match: 13. DNA for the CDR3: TGCGCCAGCAGTCGGACGCTGGACAGGGGAAAGAATAGCAATCAGCCCCAGCATTTT. Encoded protein: CASSRTLDRGKNSNQPQHF.

This clone was observed a few times. V and J are TRBV11-2 and TRBJ2-5; 8 nucleotides line up with TRBD1. This CDR3 contains 15 residues. Germline CDR1 and CDR2: SGHAT and FQNNGV. Trimming removed 1 base from V and 2 bases from J; junction bases left unmatched: 3. CDR3 amino acids: CASSLGGTGQETQYF. In nucleotides, the CDR3 is TGTGCCAGCAGCTTAGGGGGGACAGGTCAAGAGACCCAGTACTTC. The complete variable domain, with remaining parts taken from reference TRBV11-2 and TRBJ2-5, reads EAGVAQSPRYKIIEKRQSVAFWCNPISGHATLYWYQQILGQGPKLLIQFQNNGVVDDSQLPKDRFSAERLKGVDSTLKIQPAKLEDSAVYLCASSLGGTGQETQYFGPGTRLLVL.

The chain employs TRBV14 and TRBJ1-2; possibly TRBD1 for D (5 bases). The CDR3 is made up of 14 amino acids. Germline V CDR1 and CDR2: SGHDN, FVKESK. Trimming stripped 3 bases from V and 5 bases from J, with 13 bases between. The CDR3 reads CASSQNRRGYGYTF. CDR3 sequence (DNA): TGTGCCAGCAGCCAGAACAGGCGGGGATATGGCTACACCTTC.

With regard to this clone: One junction end disagrees with the germline gene, perhaps due to a read error. The chain uses TRBV7-9 and TRBJ1-2; 7 bases match TRBD1. Germline V gene sequence: CDR1 SEHNR, CDR2 FQNEAQ (reference sequence). There are 15 residues in the CDR3. CDR3 bases: TGTGCTAGCAGCTTAGGCAGGGGGTCTAACTATGGCTACACCTTC. This encodes CASSLGRGSNYGYTF.

This chain joins TRBV27 and TRBJ2-2; perhaps TRBD1 as D (5 bases). The CDR3 contains 14 residues. Trimming pared 3 bases from V and 5 bases from J, leaving 10 bases between. Germline loops: CDR1 MNHEY, CDR2 SMNVEV (reference sequence). The CDR3, as DNA: TGTGCCAGCAGTTTGCCAGGGATAACCGGGGAGCTGTTTTTT. This encodes CASSLPGITGELFF.

The chain combines TRBV11-3 with TRBJ1-5; 11 bases align to TRBD1. The ends lost 6 bases at V and 2 bases at J; junction bases unmatched: 12. This CDR3 region has 18 residues. Germline V gene lookup returns CDR1 SGHNT and CDR2 YENEEA. In DNA, the CDR3 is TGTGCCAGCAGGAACCGGGACAGGGGGGCTACAGGCAATCAGCCCCAGCATTTT. Encoded protein: CASRNRDRGATGNQPQHF.

The chain links TRBV19 to TRBJ1-2; 10 bases map to TRBD1. Germline-derived CDR1 and CDR2 are LNHDA and SQIVND (reference sequence). This CDR3 has 14 amino acids. Losses at the gene ends were 4 bases for V and 4 bases for J; bases not matched to a gene: 3. This chain's CDR3 is CASSTGTGAYGYTF. CDR3 in DNA: TGTGCCAGTAGTACCGGGACAGGGGCCTATGGCTACACCTTC.

The gene calls are TRBV5-1 and TRBJ2-1; 10 bases are shared with TRBD2. This CDR3 is 19 amino acids long. The J segment lost 6 bases and the V segment lost 1 base, leaving 16 bases of the junction unmatched. CDR1 is SGHRS, CDR2 YFSETQ, per germline. For the CDR3, the DNA is TGCGCCAGCAGCTTGAACTTCTTAGCAGCGGGAGGGCCTGGCAATGAGCAGTTCTTC. Its protein is CASSLNFLAAGGPGNEQFF.

This clone was seen a handful of times. This chain uses TRBV7-9 with TRBJ1-2, with TRBD1 identical over 9 bases. CDR1 is SEHNR, CDR2 FQNEAQ, per germline (reference sequence). The CDR3 consists of 16 residues. Trimming took 1 base from V and 6 from J; bases not matched to a gene: 9. DNA of the CDR3: TGTGCCAGCAGCTTAGAGGACAGGGACAGGGTCGATGGCTACACCTTC. Its translation: CASSLEDRDRVDGYTF.

The chain joins TRBV5-1 to TRBJ1-1; D is unresolved. Germline V gene sequence: CDR1 SGHRS, CDR2 YFSETQ. The CDR3 consists of 12 residues. Deletions cut 3 bases from V and 6 bases from J, with 9 bases between. The CDR3 is CASSSTISEAFF. CDR3 nucleotide sequence: TGCGCCAGCAGCTCTACTATTTCTGAAGCTTTCTTT.

In its sample, this clone was seen once. V is TRBV27 and J is TRBJ1-6; unclear D gene. Trimming took 2 bases from V and 3 from J, leaving 17 bases between them. Germline V lookup: CDR1 MNHEY, CDR2 SMNVEV (reference sequence). The CDR3 sequence is 18 residues long. This CDR3 is CASSLHSGFSSYNSPLHF. The DNA for the CDR3 is TGTGCCAGCAGTTTACACTCGGGGTTCTCTAGCTATAATTCACCCCTCCACTTT.

The chain links TRBV9 to TRBJ1-2, with D unclear. The CDR3 has 15 residues. Trimming pared 4 bases from V and 4 bases from J, leaving 17 bases between. The germline V gene has CDR1 SGDLS and CDR2 YYNGEE. Written as DNA, the CDR3 is TGTGCCAGCAGCCTAGATCCAGGAGGTACCTATGGCTACACCTTC. As protein: CASSLDPGGTYGYTF.

The chain employs TRBV28 and TRBJ1-1; 8 nucleotides agree with TRBD1. Germline V gene lookup returns CDR1 MDHEN and CDR2 SYDVKM. The CDR3 has 14 residues. The junction had 10 bases not matched to a gene; V was cut back by 8 bases and J by 5 bases. The CDR3 nucleotides are TGTGCCAGCTATCCCGGACAGGGACGTACTGAAGCTTTCTTT. It codes for CASYPGQGRTEAFF.

The V gene is TRBV2, the J gene TRBJ1-1; 7 nucleotides line up with TRBD1. Germline loops: CDR1 SNHLY, CDR2 FYNNEI. This CDR3 comprises 15 residues. After removal of 7 bases from V and 1 base from J, the junction contained 9 bases not matched to a gene. Here the CDR3 DNA reads TGTGCCAGCACCTCACTACAGGGGAGGAACACTGAAGCTTTCTTT. Protein: CASTSLQGRNTEAFF.

This chain joins TRBV29-1 and TRBJ1-1; D not certain. This CDR3 is 15 amino acids long. Trimming took 0 bases from V and 4 from J, leaving 15 bases between them. Per germline, CDR1 SQVTM and CDR2 ANQGSEA. CDR3 nucleotide sequence: TGCAGCGTTGAAGATCTGAGAGGATTCGGCACTGAAGCTTTCTTT. Protein: CSVEDLRGFGTEAFF.

This clone was detected once. The chain uses TRBV11-2 and TRBJ2-7, with no clear D. V was shortened by 5 bases and J by 5 bases, with 10 bases between the two germline ends. CDR1 is SGHAT and CDR2 is FQNNGV in the germline V gene. The CDR3 contains 12 residues. CDR3: CASSPPIDEQYF. CDR3 in DNA: TGTGCCAGCAGCCCCCCTATCGACGAGCAGTACTTC.

As DNA, the CDR3 is TGTGCCAGCTCACCAGGGAGCGGGAGGGAAAGGAATGAGCAGTTCTTC. Its translation: CASSPGSGRERNEQFF. The chain has TRBV18 and TRBJ2-1; 10 bases line up with TRBD2. Germline assignment: CDR1 KGHSH and CDR2 LQKENI. J gave up 7 bases and V 2 bases, and 8 bases lay outside the gene matches. The CDR3 runs to 16 residues.

CDR3 DNA sequence: TGTGCCAGTACCCGTCTTGGAGCCGGCTACACCTTC. Protein: CASTRLGAGYTF. The V gene is TRBV19, the J gene TRBJ1-2; no clear D gene. The CDR3 runs 12 residues. In germline, CDR1 is LNHDA, CDR2 SQIVND (reference sequence). Trimming removed 7 bases from V and 8 bases from J, with 14 bases in between.

The rearrangement links TRBV2 to TRBJ2-3; TRBD2 matches at 10 bases. The CDR3 has 16 amino acids. Germline CDR1 reads SNHLY; CDR2 reads FYNNEI. Trimming took 8 bases from V and 5 from J; bases not matched to a gene: 13. CDR3 DNA sequence: TGTGCCAGCCAGACACGGGCTAGCGGGGGAGGAGATACGCAGTATTTT. Its protein is CASQTRASGGGDTQYF. The full variable domain, rest sourced from reference TRBV2 and TRBJ2-3, is EPEVTQTPSHQVTQMGQEVILRCVPISNHLYFYWYRQILGQKVEFLVSFYNNEISEKSEIFDDQFSVERPDGSNFTLKIRSTKLEDSAMYFCASQTRASGGGDTQYFGPGTRLTVL.